The rows below give T cell receptor beta chains drawn from one sample of a study of shared clonotypes between healthy human individuals. Using immunoSEQ multiplex PCR, the repertoire was profiled, and TCRdb retains in-frame clones only, with some absent. The sample has approximately 2,200,000 clones; about 93% are singletons. Sequenced input: naive CD8+ T cells from PBMCs. The receptors come from a man younger than 35 in good health. Some clones in this sample may be carry-over from other donors' samples. The CDR3 runs from the conserved cysteine through the conserved F or W. D genes are given only for firm matches. Rows may omit the clone size; those that give it use once, few, many or a size class.

J: TRBJ1-5; D: .; size: once; V: TRBV2; CDR3: CASSQTWSQPQHF; DNA: TGTGCCAGCAGCCAGACATGGAGTCAGCCCCAGCATTTT
J: TRBJ1-2; D: .; size: .; V: TRBV6-1; CDR3: CASSEGKGRTYGYTF; DNA: TGTGCCAGCAGTGAGGGTAAGGGCAGGACATATGGCTACACCTTC
J: TRBJ2-1; D: TRBD2; size: .; V: TRBV4-1; CDR3: CASSQAAGDEQFF; DNA: TGCGCCAGCAGCCAAGCCGCGGGGGATGAGCAGTTCTTC
J: TRBJ2-2; D: .; size: .; V: TRBV2; CDR3: CASSEGRPNTGELFF; DNA: TGTGCCAGCAGTGAAGGACGCCCGAACACCGGGGAGCTGTTTTTT
J: TRBJ2-3; D: TRBD2; size: .; V: TRBV28; CDR3: CASSIKGLSTDTQYF; DNA: TGTGCCAGCAGCATAAAGGGACTATCCACAGATACGCAGTATTTT
J: TRBJ1-2; D: .; size: .; V: TRBV28; CDR3: CASSQRGYGYGYTF; DNA: TGTGCCAGCAGCCAAAGGGGTTATGGCTATGGCTACACCTTC
J: TRBJ2-2; D: TRBD2; size: .; V: TRBV4-3; CDR3: CASSAREGHTGELFF; DNA: TGCGCCAGCAGCGCCCGGGAGGGCCACACCGGGGAGCTGTTTTTT
J: TRBJ1-1; D: .; size: .; V: TRBV5-1; CDR3: CASAPQKVRGDTEAFF; DNA: TGCGCCAGCGCCCCGCAAAAGGTCAGGGGAGACACTGAAGCTTTCTTT
J: TRBJ2-3; D: .; size: .; V: TRBV27; CDR3: CASSLRRDPTDTQYF; DNA: TGTGCCAGCAGTTTACGACGGGACCCCACAGATACGCAGTATTTT
J: TRBJ2-5; D: TRBD1; size: .; V: TRBV9; CDR3: CASSADRNPGETQYF; DNA: TGTGCCAGCAGCGCGGACAGGAACCCTGGAGAGACCCAGTACTTC
J: TRBJ2-3; D: TRBD2; size: .; V: TRBV7-6; CDR3: CASSLRGLAGDPDTQYF; DNA: TGTGCCAGCAGCTTAAGGGGGCTAGCGGGAGATCCAGATACGCAGTATTTT
J: TRBJ2-7; D: TRBD1; size: .; V: TRBV9; CDR3: CASSVAGTALYEQYF; DNA: TGTGCCAGCAGCGTAGCGGGGACAGCTCTCTACGAGCAGTACTTC
J: TRBJ1-1; D: .; size: once; V: TRBV11-2; CDR3: CASSLYFTANTEAFF; DNA: TGTGCCAGCAGCTTATATTTCACAGCTAACACTGAAGCTTTCTTT
J: TRBJ2-1; D: TRBD1; size: .; V: TRBV27; CDR3: CASRYAGGNVDEQFF; DNA: TGTGCCAGCAGGTATGCAGGGGGCAACGTGGATGAGCAGTTCTTC
J: TRBJ2-7; D: TRBD1; size: .; V: TRBV6-6; CDR3: CASSYRGSYEQYF; DNA: TGTGCCAGCAGCTACAGGGGTTCCTACGAGCAGTACTTC
J: TRBJ1-1; D: .; size: few; V: TRBV2; CDR3: CASSDPAANTEAFF; DNA: TGTGCCAGCAGTGATCCTGCTGCGAACACTGAAGCTTTCTTT
J: TRBJ2-5; D: .; size: .; V: TRBV27; CDR3: CASSPRQGIGETQYF; DNA: TGTGCCAGCAGTCCCCGGCAGGGGATTGGAGAGACCCAGTACTTC
J: TRBJ2-1; D: TRBD2; size: once; V: TRBV5-1; CDR3: CASSLVGEREYSEQFF; DNA: TGCGCCAGCAGCTTGGTAGGGGAGCGGGAGTATAGTGAGCAGTTCTTC
J: TRBJ2-5; D: .; size: .; V: TRBV7-6; CDR3: CASSLVFGDTLPETQYF; DNA: TGTGCCAGCAGCTTAGTCTTTGGGGACACTCTCCCGGAGACCCAGTACTTC
J: TRBJ1-1; D: TRBD1; size: .; V: TRBV9; CDR3: CASSPNPQTGMNTEAFF; DNA: TGTGCCAGCAGCCCCAACCCTCAGACAGGGATGAACACTGAAGCTTTCTTT
J: TRBJ2-7; D: .; size: .; V: TRBV11-2; CDR3: CASSLLKSGESHYEQYF; DNA: TGTGCCAGCAGCTTACTTAAATCCGGGGAAAGCCACTACGAGCAGTACTTC
J: TRBJ1-1; D: .; size: once; V: TRBV28; CDR3: CASSFPGIEAFF; DNA: TGTGCCAGCAGTTTTCCAGGGATTGAAGCTTTCTTT
J: TRBJ2-7; D: TRBD1; size: .; V: TRBV5-4; CDR3: CASSRGQGSYEQYF; DNA: TGTGCCAGCAGCCGGGGACAGGGTAGTTACGAGCAGTACTTC
J: TRBJ2-7; D: TRBD1; size: .; V: TRBV27; CDR3: CASSFQGAIAYEQYF; DNA: TGTGCCAGCAGTTTTCAGGGGGCAATCGCCTACGAGCAGTACTTC
J: TRBJ1-2; D: .; size: .; V: TRBV7-3; CDR3: CASSLGTGYGYTF; DNA: TGTGCCAGCAGCTTAGGAACAGGCTATGGCTACACCTTC
J: TRBJ2-1; D: TRBD2; size: .; V: TRBV28; CDR3: CASRPYIASGRVSYNEQFF; DNA: TGTGCCAGCAGACCCTATATCGCTAGCGGGAGAGTGAGCTACAATGAGCAGTTCTTC
J: TRBJ1-1; D: TRBD1; size: .; V: TRBV2; CDR3: CASSSDRTTNTEAFF; DNA: TGTGCCAGCAGCTCGGACAGGACCACGAACACTGAAGCTTTCTTT
J: TRBJ2-7; D: .; size: .; V: TRBV18; CDR3: CASSPRDTQIDEQYF; DNA: TGTGCCAGCTCACCACGGGACACCCAAATTGACGAGCAGTACTTC
J: TRBJ2-1; D: .; size: .; V: TRBV27; CDR3: CASSLWGLYNEQFF; DNA: TGTGCCAGCAGTTTATGGGGCCTCTACAATGAGCAGTTCTTC
J: TRBJ2-1; D: .; size: .; V: TRBV11-1; CDR3: CASSLAGVGGSEQFF; DNA: TGTGCCAGCAGCTTAGCGGGTGTAGGGGGGAGTGAGCAGTTCTTC
J: TRBJ2-7; D: .; size: .; V: TRBV5-6; CDR3: CASSLGGAIHEQYF; DNA: TGTGCCAGCAGCTTGGGAGGGGCCATCCACGAGCAGTACTTC
J: TRBJ2-7; D: .; size: .; V: TRBV7-9; CDR3: CASTGRGSYEQYF; DNA: TGTGCCAGCACCGGTCGGGGCTCCTACGAGCAGTACTTC
J: TRBJ1-2; D: .; size: .; V: TRBV5-6; CDR3: CASSLLGNLYGYTF; DNA: TGTGCCAGCAGCTTGTTGGGTAACCTCTATGGCTACACCTTC
J: TRBJ2-7; D: .; size: .; V: TRBV4-2; CDR3: CASSQEGFAVSYEQYF; DNA: TGTGCCAGCAGCCAAGAAGGATTTGCGGTTTCCTACGAGCAGTACTTC
J: TRBJ2-7; D: TRBD1; size: once; V: TRBV27; CDR3: CASSQNLGTGPSEQYF; DNA: TGTGCCAGCAGTCAGAATCTGGGGACAGGACCGTCCGAGCAGTACTTC
J: TRBJ2-7; D: TRBD2; size: .; V: TRBV9; CDR3: CASSDGASGSEQYF; DNA: TGTGCCAGCAGCGATGGGGCTAGCGGGAGCGAGCAGTACTTC
J: TRBJ2-1; D: .; size: .; V: TRBV7-9; CDR3: CASSLALLREDEQFF; DNA: TGTGCCAGCAGCCTTGCCCTCCTACGCGAAGATGAGCAGTTCTTC
J: TRBJ2-7; D: .; size: once; V: TRBV6-5; CDR3: CASSSASYGEQYF; DNA: TGTGCCAGCAGTTCAGCCTCGTACGGCGAGCAGTACTTC
J: TRBJ2-5; D: .; size: .; V: TRBV7-9; CDR3: CASSLTESPQGETQYF; DNA: TGTGCCAGCAGCTTAACCGAGTCGCCCCAGGGGGAGACCCAGTACTTC
J: TRBJ2-1; D: .; size: .; V: TRBV12-5; CDR3: CASGLVGAYNEQFF; DNA: TGTGCTAGTGGTTTGGTAGGCGCCTACAATGAGCAGTTCTTC
J: TRBJ1-5; D: .; size: .; V: TRBV7-8; CDR3: CASSFLTPPSNQPQHF; DNA: TGTGCCAGCAGCTTCCTGACACCTCCTAGCAATCAGCCCCAGCATTTT
J: TRBJ2-7; D: .; size: .; V: TRBV4-3; CDR3: CASSQTPDGTYEQYF; DNA: TGCGCCAGCAGCCAAACCCCGGACGGAACCTACGAGCAGTACTTC
J: TRBJ2-1; D: TRBD2; size: .; V: TRBV28; CDR3: CASSFRGRLSSYNEQFF; DNA: TGTGCCAGCAGTTTCCGCGGGAGACTAAGCTCCTACAATGAGCAGTTCTTC
J: TRBJ2-6; D: TRBD1; size: .; V: TRBV9; CDR3: CASSVARVPRGQESSGANVLTF; DNA: TGTGCCAGCAGCGTAGCCCGAGTCCCACGCGGACAGGAAAGCTCTGGGGCCAACGTCCTGACTTTC
J: TRBJ2-7; D: .; size: .; V: TRBV9; CDR3: CASSVDRNEQYF; DNA: TGTGCCAGCAGCGTAGACCGCAACGAGCAGTACTTC
J: TRBJ2-3; D: .; size: .; V: TRBV27; CDR3: CASSLGGTFAGDTQYF; DNA: TGTGCCAGCAGTTTAGGCGGGACGTTTGCGGGAGATACGCAGTATTTT
J: TRBJ1-5; D: TRBD1; size: .; V: TRBV27; CDR3: CASSQWDSSQPQHF; DNA: TGTGCCAGCAGTCAATGGGACAGCTCCCAGCCCCAGCATTTT
J: TRBJ1-4; D: TRBD1; size: .; V: TRBV7-3; CDR3: CASSLTGTGSKLFF; DNA: TGTGCCAGCAGCTTAACCGGGACAGGGTCAAAACTGTTTTTT
J: TRBJ2-1; D: .; size: .; V: TRBV6-1; CDR3: CASSEWVSHNEQFF; DNA: TGTGCCAGCAGTGAATGGGTGAGCCACAATGAGCAGTTCTTC
J: TRBJ2-1; D: TRBD1; size: .; V: TRBV11-1; CDR3: CASSLGTGVNNEQFF; DNA: TGTGCCAGCAGCCTAGGGACAGGGGTTAACAATGAGCAGTTCTTC
J: TRBJ2-1; D: TRBD1; size: .; V: TRBV28; CDR3: CASSREGTAYNEQFF; DNA: TGTGCCAGCAGTAGAGAGGGGACAGCGTACAATGAGCAGTTCTTC
J: TRBJ2-1; D: .; size: .; V: TRBV10-2; CDR3: CASTNDNEQFF; DNA: TGCGCCAGCACCAACGACAATGAGCAGTTCTTC
J: TRBJ2-2; D: TRBD2; size: .; V: TRBV27; CDR3: CASTSGLAAGELFF; DNA: TGTGCCAGCACTTCAGGACTAGCGGCCGGGGAGCTGTTTTTT
J: TRBJ2-1; D: TRBD2; size: .; V: TRBV27; CDR3: CASSFTSGNEQFF; DNA: TGTGCCAGCAGTTTTACTAGCGGGAATGAGCAGTTCTTC
J: TRBJ2-5; D: .; size: .; V: TRBV28; CDR3: CASTLQGNQETQYF; DNA: TGTGCCAGCACCTTACAGGGTAACCAAGAGACCCAGTACTTC
J: TRBJ1-1; D: .; size: .; V: TRBV29-1; CDR3: CSVVGENTEAFF; DNA: TGCAGCGTTGTAGGGGAGAACACTGAAGCTTTCTTT
J: TRBJ2-5; D: .; size: .; V: TRBV4-3; CDR3: CASSQDWASEIQETQYF; DNA: TGCGCCAGCAGCCAAGATTGGGCTAGCGAGATCCAAGAGACCCAGTACTTC